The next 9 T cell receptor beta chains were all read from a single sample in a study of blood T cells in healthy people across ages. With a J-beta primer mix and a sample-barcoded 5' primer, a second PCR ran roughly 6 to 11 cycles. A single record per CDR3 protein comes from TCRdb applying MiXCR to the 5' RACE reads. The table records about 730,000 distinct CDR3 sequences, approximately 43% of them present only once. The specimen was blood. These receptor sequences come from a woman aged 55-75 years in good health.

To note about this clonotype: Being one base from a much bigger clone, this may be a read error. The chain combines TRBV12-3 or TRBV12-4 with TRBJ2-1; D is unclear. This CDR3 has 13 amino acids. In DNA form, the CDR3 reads TGTGCCAACAGTTTGATGGCCTACAATGAGCAGTTCTTC. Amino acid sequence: CANSLMAYNEQFF.

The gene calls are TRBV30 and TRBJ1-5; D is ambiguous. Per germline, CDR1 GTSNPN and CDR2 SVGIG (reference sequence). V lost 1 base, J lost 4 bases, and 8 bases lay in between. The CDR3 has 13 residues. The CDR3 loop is CAWSGQVNQPQHF. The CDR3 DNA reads TGTGCCTGGAGTGGGCAGGTGAATCAGCCCCAGCATTTT.

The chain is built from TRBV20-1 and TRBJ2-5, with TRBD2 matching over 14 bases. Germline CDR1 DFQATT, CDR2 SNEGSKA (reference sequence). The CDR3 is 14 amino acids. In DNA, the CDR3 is TGCAGAGGGACTAGCGGGGGTGGGATAGAGACCCAGTACTTC. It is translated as CRGTSGGGIETQYF.

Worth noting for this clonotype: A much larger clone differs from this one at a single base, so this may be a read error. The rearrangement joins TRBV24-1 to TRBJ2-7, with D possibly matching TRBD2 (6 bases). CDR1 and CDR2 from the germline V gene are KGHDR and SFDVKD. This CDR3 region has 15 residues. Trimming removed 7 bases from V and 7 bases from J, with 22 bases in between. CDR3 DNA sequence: TGTGCCACCAGCGATGTAGCGGAACGAAACAATGAGCAGTACTTC. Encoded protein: CATSDVAERNNEQYF.

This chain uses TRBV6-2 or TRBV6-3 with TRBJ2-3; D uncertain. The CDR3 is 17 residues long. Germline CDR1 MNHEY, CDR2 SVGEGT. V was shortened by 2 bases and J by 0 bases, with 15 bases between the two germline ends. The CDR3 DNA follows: TGTGCCAGCAGTTACGTCTGGGGTGGACCTAGCACAGATACGCAGTATTTT. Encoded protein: CASSYVWGGPSTDTQYF.

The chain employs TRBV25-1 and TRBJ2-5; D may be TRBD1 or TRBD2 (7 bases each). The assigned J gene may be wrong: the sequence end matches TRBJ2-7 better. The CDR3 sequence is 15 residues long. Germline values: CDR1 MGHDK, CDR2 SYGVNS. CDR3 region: CASSVPGGGNDEQYF. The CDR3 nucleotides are TGTGCCAGCAGTGTGCCAGGGGGAGGGAACGACGAGCAGTACTTC.

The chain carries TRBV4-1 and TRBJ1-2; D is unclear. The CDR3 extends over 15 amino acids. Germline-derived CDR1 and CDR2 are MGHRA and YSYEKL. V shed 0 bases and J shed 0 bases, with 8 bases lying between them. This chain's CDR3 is CASSQDGQANYGYTF. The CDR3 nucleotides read TGCGCCAGCAGCCAAGATGGGCAGGCTAACTATGGCTACACCTTC.

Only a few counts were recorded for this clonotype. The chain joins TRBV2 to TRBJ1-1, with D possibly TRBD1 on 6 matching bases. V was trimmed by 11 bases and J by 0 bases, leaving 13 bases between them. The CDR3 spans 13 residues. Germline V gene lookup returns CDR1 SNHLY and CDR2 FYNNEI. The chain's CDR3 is CAFMGALNTEAFF. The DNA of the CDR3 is TGTGCCTTTATGGGGGCGTTGAACACTGAAGCTTTCTTT.

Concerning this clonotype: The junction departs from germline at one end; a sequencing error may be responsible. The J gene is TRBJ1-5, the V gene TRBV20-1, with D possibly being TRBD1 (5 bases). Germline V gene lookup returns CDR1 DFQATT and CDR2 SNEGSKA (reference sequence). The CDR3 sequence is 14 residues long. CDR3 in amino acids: CSARDGPSNRPQHF. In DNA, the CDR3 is TGCAGTGCCAGGGACGGCCCCTCCAATCGGCCCCAGCATTTT.